This TCR beta chain was recovered during a study of regulatory T cells in long-lasting Graves disease. This sample's time point: newly diagnosed GD, antithyroid drugs for less than 3 months. With RNA extracted from PBMCs as input, the TCR library was made. An endocrinology department in Xi'an, China, supplied the patients. Germline V lookup: CDR1 SEHNR, CDR2 FQNEAQ (reference sequence). V was cut by 2 bases and J by 3 bases, with 6 bases left in between. This CDR3 region has 13 residues. Whole-study results and caveats: Compared with new cases, persistent Graves' patients showed reduced TCR diversity.

Arm-PCR of CDR3 regions and iRepertoire HTBI primers were the basis on which TCR beta libraries were built. TCRdb re-called the multiplex PCR reads with MiXCR, one entry per CDR3 protein. The table lists some 560,000 distinct CDR3 sequences, roughly 16% of them singletons, with around 25% in the top ten. For this clonotype: Its antigen is not known.

These same records also appear under a second study, on T cells in Graves' hyperthyroidism and ophthalmopathy. That paper adds: RT-PCR in the first round (using the HTBI primer set) targeted the TCR CDR3.

V is TRBV7-9 and J is TRBJ2-3; no clear D gene. The specimen was peripheral blood mononuclear cells (PBMCs), collected at new diagnosis, from a patient treated with antithyroid drugs. This TCR was sampled from a woman aged 35-65 years with Graves disease. CDR3 region: CASSLSQTDTQYF. CDR3 DNA: TGTGCCAGCAGCTTATCCCAGACAGATACGCAGTATTTT.